This T cell receptor beta chain was retrieved from a study of blood T cell repertoires in COVID-19. Study information: COVID-19 samples, acute and convalescent, were from the United States, Italy and Spain. Sources were T cells, B-cell-depleted T cells, or PBMCs; the material itself was cDNA or gDNA.

Recovered participants had two consecutive negative NP/OP PCR tests, healthcare professional clearance, or symptom resolution. Repertoires were generated with immunoSEQ multiplex PCR, while TCRdb's copy carries only in-frame clones and drops some. The sample shows under 150,000 clones, around four fifths of them seen only once. CDR1 is PRHDT and CDR2 is FYEKMQ in the germline V gene (reference sequence). Germline trimming cut 4 bases from V and 0 bases from J; bases unmatched to any gene: 5. There are 18 residues in the CDR3. This clone came up once. Sequenced input: PBMCs or T cells enriched from blood (not recorded which). V is TRBV13 and J is TRBJ2-4; 14 bases agree with TRBD2. The sequence was obtained from a woman aged 40 to 50 who had recovered from COVID-19. The CDR3 is CASSSRTSGGIAKNIQYF. The CDR3 DNA is TGTGCCAGCAGCTCACGGACTAGCGGGGGGATAGCCAAAAACATTCAGTACTTC.